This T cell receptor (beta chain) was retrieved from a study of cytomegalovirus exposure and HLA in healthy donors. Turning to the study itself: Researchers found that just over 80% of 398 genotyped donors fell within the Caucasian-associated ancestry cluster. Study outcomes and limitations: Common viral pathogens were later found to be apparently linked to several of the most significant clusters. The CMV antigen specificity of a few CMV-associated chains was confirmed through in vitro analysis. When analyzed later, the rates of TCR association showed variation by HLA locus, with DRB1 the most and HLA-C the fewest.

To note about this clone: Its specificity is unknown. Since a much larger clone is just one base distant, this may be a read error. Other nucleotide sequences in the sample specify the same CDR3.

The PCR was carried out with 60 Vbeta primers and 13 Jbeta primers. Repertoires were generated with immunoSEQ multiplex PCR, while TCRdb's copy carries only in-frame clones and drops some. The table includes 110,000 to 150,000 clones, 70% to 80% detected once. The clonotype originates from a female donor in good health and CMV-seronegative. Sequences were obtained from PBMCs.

CDR3 loop: CASSRTGDQPQHF. The CDR3 DNA follows: TGTGCCAGCAGTCGGACAGGGGATCAGCCCCAGCATTTT. The chain couples TRBV6-5 to TRBJ1-5; 9 bases match TRBD1. CDR3 size: 13 residues. Germline CDR1 and CDR2: MNHEY and SVGAGI. Losses at the gene ends were 5 bases for V and 5 bases for J; bases not matched to a gene: 1.